Below, 10 T cell receptor beta chains from the same sample are listed, as sequenced in a study of blood T cell repertoires in COVID-19. Method: immunoSEQ multiplex PCR; TCRdb's copy keeps in-frame clones and lacks some. The table includes about 200,000 clones, approximately 83% detected once. Sequencing used PBMCs or T cells enriched from blood (not recorded which). These receptors were taken from a woman in her forties or fifties who had been exposed to COVID-19.

V and J are TRBV19 and TRBJ2-2; D perhaps matches TRBD2 (5 bases). Trimming removed 3 bases at V and 5 bases at J, with 10 bases between. CDR1 and CDR2 (germline): LNHDA, SQIVND (reference sequence). This CDR3 is built from 14 residues. The CDR3 here is CASSMASGTGELFF. The CDR3 DNA is TGTGCCAGTAGTATGGCGTCGGGGACCGGGGAGCTGTTTTTT.

The V gene is TRBV11-2, the J gene TRBJ2-7; the match to TRBD2 covers 10 bases. CDR1 and CDR2 (germline): SGHAT, FQNNGV. The V segment lost 5 bases and the J segment 1 base; nucleotides outside the gene matches: 5. There are 15 residues in the CDR3. CDR3 amino acids: CASSSSGGISYEQYF. DNA of the CDR3: TGTGCCAGCAGCAGTAGCGGGGGGATTTCCTACGAGCAGTACTTC. Based on the CDR3 plus reference TRBV11-2 and TRBJ2-7, the full variable domain is EAGVAQSPRYKIIEKRQSVAFWCNPISGHATLYWYQQILGQGPKLLIQFQNNGVVDDSQLPKDRFSAERLKGVDSTLKIQPAKLEDSAVYLCASSSSGGISYEQYFGPGTRLTVT.

The rearrangement joins TRBV28 to TRBJ1-1; 7 bases fit TRBD1. The junction had 6 bases not matched to a gene; V was cut back by 6 bases and J by 2 bases. This CDR3 comprises 14 residues. Germline lookup yields CDR1 MDHEN and CDR2 SYDVKM. CDR3 bases: TGTGCCAGCAGAAAGGGGGCGCGAAACACTGAAGCTTTCTTT. Translated, it gives CASRKGARNTEAFF. Together with reference TRBV28 and TRBJ1-1, the CDR3 gives the full variable domain: DVKVTQSSRYLVKRTGEKVFLECVQDMDHENMFWYRQDPGLGLRLIYFSYDVKMKEKGDIPEGYSVSREKKERFSLILESASTNQTSMYLCASRKGARNTEAFFGQGTRLTVV.

There are a few counts of this clone. The rearrangement uses TRBV4-3 and TRBJ1-3, with TRBD1 matching over 9 bases. Germline V CDR1 and CDR2: LGHNA, YSLEER. Germline trimming cut 1 base from V and 1 base from J; bases unmatched to any gene: 2. The CDR3 consists of 16 residues. The CDR3 is CASSQVGTGSGNTIYF. Here the CDR3 DNA reads TGCGCCAGCAGCCAAGTAGGGACAGGGTCTGGAAACACCATATATTTT.

V gene TRBV9 combines with J gene TRBJ2-1, with D unclear. The CDR3 has 16 amino acids. Looked up from germline, CDR1 is SGDLS and CDR2 is YYNGEE. Trimming removed 3 bases from V and 6 bases from J, with 19 bases in between. This CDR3 is CASSAFEQLDTNEQFF. DNA for the CDR3: TGTGCCAGCAGCGCCTTCGAACAGTTAGATACCAATGAGCAGTTCTTC.

This chain joins TRBV5-1 and TRBJ1-2, with 10 bases aligning to TRBD1. The CDR3 has 15 residues. V lost 4 bases and J lost 6; bases outside the gene matches: 9. Germline CDR1 SGHRS, CDR2 YFSETQ. CDR3 protein: CASSPGQGSFDGYTF. CDR3 sequence (DNA): TGCGCCAGCAGCCCGGGACAGGGGTCGTTCGATGGCTACACCTTC.

The CDR3 DNA is TGTGCCAGCAGCCAAGATGGTGGAAGGGGTTCCGGAAACACCATATATTTT. Its protein is CASSQDGGRGSGNTIYF. V usage is TRBV4-2 and J usage is TRBJ1-3, with a tentative D call TRBD1 (5 bases). CDR1 and CDR2 from the germline V gene are LGHNA and YNFKEQ. The CDR3 spans 17 residues. The V end lost 0 bases, the J end lost 4 bases, and 16 bases lay between the germline ends.

The chain couples TRBV14 to TRBJ1-6; 7 bases agree with TRBD1. This CDR3 region has 17 residues. Germline CDR1 reads SGHDN; CDR2 reads FVKESK. The trim removed 1 base at V and 4 bases at J, leaving 7 bases unmatched. This CDR3 reads CASSQGRGGVYNSPLHF. CDR3 nucleotide sequence: TGTGCCAGCAGCCAAGGTAGAGGGGGCGTGTATAATTCACCCCTCCACTTT.

The chain links TRBV3-1 (or the pseudogene TRBV3-2) to TRBJ1-1; tentatively, D is TRBD1 (6 bases). Deletions cut 6 bases from V and 1 base from J, with 15 bases between. Germline assignment: CDR1 LGHDT and CDR2 YNNKEL (reference sequence). The CDR3 has 15 residues. CDR3 coding DNA: TGTGCCAGCAGACACACCGACAGGTCGAACACTGAAGCTTTCTTT. This codes for CASRHTDRSNTEAFF.

The chain uses TRBV5-5 and TRBJ1-1; D is uncertain. The CDR3 sequence is 14 residues long. CDR1 and CDR2 from the germline V gene are SGHKS and YYEKEE (reference sequence). The V and J ends lost 2 bases and 6 bases respectively, with 14 bases between them. CDR3 loop: CASSFLRARPEAFF. CDR3 in DNA: TGTGCCAGCAGCTTTCTGAGGGCTAGGCCTGAAGCTTTCTTT.